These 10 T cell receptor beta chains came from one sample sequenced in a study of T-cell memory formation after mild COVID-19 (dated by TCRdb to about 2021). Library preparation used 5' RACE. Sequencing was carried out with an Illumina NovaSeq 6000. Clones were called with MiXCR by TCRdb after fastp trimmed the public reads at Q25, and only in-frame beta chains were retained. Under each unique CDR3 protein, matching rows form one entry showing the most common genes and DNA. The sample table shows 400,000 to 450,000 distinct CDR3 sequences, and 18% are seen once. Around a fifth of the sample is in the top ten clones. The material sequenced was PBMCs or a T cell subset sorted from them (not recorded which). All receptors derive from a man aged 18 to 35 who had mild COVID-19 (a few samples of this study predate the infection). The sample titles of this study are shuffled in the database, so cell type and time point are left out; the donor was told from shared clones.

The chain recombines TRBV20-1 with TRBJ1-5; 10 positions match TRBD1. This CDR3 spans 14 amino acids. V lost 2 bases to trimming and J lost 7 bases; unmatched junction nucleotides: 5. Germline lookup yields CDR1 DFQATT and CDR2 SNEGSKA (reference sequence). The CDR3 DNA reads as TGCAGTGCTAGACAGACAGGGGGCTTACAGCCCCAGCATTTT. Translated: CSARQTGGLQPQHF.

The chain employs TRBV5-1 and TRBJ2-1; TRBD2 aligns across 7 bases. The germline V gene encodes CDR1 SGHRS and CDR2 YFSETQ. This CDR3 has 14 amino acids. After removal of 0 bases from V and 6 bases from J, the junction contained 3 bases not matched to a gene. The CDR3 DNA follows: TGCGCCAGCAGCTTGGTTACTAGCGTCAATGAGCAGTTCTTC. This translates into CASSLVTSVNEQFF.

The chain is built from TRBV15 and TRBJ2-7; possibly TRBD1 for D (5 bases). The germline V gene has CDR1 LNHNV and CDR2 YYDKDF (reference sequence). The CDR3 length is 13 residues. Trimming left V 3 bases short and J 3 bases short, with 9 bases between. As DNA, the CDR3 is TGTGCCACCAGCAGGGTAGGGGTCTACGAGCAGTACTTC. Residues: CATSRVGVYEQYF. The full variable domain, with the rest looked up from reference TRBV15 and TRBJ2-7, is DAMVIQNPRYQVTQFGKPVTLSCSQTLNHNVMYWYQQKSSQAPKLLFHYYDKDFNNEADTPDNFQSRRPNTSFCFLDIRSPGLGDTAMYLCATSRVGVYEQYFGPGTRLTVT.

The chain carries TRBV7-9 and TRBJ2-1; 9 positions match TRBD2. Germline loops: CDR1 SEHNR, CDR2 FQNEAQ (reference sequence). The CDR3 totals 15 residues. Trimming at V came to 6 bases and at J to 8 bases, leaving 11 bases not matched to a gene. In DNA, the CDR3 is TGTGCCAGCAGAGAGGGCGCGGGGGGGCCCCATGAGCAGTTCTTC. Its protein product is CASREGAGGPHEQFF.

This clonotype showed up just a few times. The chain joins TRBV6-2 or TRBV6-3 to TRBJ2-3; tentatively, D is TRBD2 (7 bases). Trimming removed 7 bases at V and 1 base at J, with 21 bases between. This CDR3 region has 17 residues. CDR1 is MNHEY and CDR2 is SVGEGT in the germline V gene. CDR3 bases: TGTGCCAGCAAGAGACAATCCTCGGGGGGCGGCACAGATACGCAGTATTTT. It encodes CASKRQSSGGGTDTQYF.

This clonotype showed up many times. The CDR3 reads CASSHARATLHF. As DNA, the CDR3 is TGTGCCAGCAGCCATGCCAGGGCTACCCTCCACTTT. The chain uses TRBV6-2 or TRBV6-3 and TRBJ1-6; D is possibly TRBD1 (5 bases). The CDR3 spans 12 residues. V lost 6 bases and J lost 14, with 14 bases in between. Germline CDR1 is MNHEY and CDR2 is SVGEGT.

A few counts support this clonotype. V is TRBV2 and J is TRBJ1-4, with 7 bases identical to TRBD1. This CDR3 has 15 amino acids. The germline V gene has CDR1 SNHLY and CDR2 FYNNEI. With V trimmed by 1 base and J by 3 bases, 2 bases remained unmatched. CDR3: CASSEGDRANEKLFF. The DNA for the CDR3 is TGTGCCAGCAGTGAAGGGGACAGAGCTAATGAAAAACTGTTTTTT. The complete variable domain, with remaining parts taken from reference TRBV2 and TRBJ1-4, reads EPEVTQTPSHQVTQMGQEVILRCVPISNHLYFYWYRQILGQKVEFLVSFYNNEISEKSEIFDDQFSVERPDGSNFTLKIRSTKLEDSAMYFCASSEGDRANEKLFFGSGTQLSVL.

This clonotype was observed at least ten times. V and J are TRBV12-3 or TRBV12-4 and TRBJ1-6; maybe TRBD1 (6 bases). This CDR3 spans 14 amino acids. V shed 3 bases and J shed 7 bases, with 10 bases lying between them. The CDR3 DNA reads TGTGCCAGCAGTTTTCAAGGGGGGAATTCACCCCTCCACTTT. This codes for CASSFQGGNSPLHF.

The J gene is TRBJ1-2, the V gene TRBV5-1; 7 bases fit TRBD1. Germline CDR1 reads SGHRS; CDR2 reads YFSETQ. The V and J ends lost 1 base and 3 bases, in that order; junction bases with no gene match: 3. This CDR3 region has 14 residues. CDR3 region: CASSLTGEDYGYTF. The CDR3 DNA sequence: TGCGCCAGCAGCTTGACAGGGGAAGACTATGGCTACACCTTC.

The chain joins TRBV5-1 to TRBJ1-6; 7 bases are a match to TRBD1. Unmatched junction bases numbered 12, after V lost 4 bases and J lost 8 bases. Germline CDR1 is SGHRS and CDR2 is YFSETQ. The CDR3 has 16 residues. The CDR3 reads CASSPGTGQTYSPLHF. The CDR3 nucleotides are TGCGCCAGCAGCCCCGGGACGGGACAGACCTATTCACCCCTCCACTTT.